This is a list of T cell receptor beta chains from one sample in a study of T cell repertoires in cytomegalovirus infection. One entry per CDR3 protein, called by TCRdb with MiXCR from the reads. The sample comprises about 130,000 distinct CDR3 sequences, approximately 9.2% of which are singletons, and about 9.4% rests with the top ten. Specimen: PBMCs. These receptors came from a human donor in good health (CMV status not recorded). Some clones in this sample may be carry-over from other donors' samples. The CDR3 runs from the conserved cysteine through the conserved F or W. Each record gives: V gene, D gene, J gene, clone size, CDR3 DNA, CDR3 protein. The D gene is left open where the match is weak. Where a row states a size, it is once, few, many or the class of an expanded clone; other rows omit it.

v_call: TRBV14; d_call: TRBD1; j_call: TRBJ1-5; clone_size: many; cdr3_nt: TGTGCCAGCAGCCAAGGAGGGGGCCCTCAGCCCCAGCATTTT; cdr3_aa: CASSQGGGPQPQHF
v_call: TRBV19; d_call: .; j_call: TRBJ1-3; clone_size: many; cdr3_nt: TGTGCCAGTAGTCCCGGTAATGGAAACACCATATATTTT; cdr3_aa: CASSPGNGNTIYF
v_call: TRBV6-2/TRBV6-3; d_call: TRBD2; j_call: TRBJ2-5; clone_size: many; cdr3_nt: TGTGCCAGCAACACACCCAGCGGGGGGAAAGAGACCCAGTACTTC; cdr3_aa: CASNTPSGGKETQYF
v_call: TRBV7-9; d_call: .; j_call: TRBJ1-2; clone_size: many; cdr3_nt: TGTGCCAGCAGCTTAGCGCTCGGGGGCTTCGCCTACACCTTC; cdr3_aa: CASSLALGGFAYTF
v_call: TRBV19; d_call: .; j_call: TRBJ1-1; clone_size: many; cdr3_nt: TGTGCCAGTAGTATGAAATACACTGAAGCTTTCTTT; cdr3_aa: CASSMKYTEAFF
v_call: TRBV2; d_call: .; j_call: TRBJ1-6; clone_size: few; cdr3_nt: TGTGCCAGCAGTCGTGGGGGCGCGAGCTCCTATAATTCACCCCTCCACTTT; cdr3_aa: CASSRGGASSYNSPLHF
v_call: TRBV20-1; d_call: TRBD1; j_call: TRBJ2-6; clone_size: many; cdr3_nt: TGCAGTGCGGTGACAGGGATCACTGGGGCCAACGTCCTGACTTTC; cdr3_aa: CSAVTGITGANVLTF
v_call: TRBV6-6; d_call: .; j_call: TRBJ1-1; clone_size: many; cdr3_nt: TGTGCCAGCAGTTACTCTGGGGGCCGTATCGACACTGAAGCTTTCTTT; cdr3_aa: CASSYSGGRIDTEAFF
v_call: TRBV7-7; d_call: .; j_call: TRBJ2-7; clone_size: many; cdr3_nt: TGTGCCAGCAGCTTAGGACAGAACTACGAGCAGTACTTC; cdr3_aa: CASSLGQNYEQYF
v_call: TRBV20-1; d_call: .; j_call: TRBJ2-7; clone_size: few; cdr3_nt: TGCAGTGCTAGAGATAACGAGCAGTACTTC; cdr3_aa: CSARDNEQYF
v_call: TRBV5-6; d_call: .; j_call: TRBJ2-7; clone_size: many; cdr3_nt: TGTGCCAGCAGCTGGGATCGGGGGGCCGCCTACGAGCAGTACTTC; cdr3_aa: CASSWDRGAAYEQYF
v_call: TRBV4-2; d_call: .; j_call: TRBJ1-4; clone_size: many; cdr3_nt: TGTGCCAGCAGCCAAGGAAGTAATGAAAAACTGTTTTTT; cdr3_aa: CASSQGSNEKLFF
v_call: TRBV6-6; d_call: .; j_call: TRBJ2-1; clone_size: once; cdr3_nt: TGTGCCAGCAGTCTGTCTGTCTACAATGAGCAGTTCTTC; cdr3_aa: CASSLSVYNEQFF
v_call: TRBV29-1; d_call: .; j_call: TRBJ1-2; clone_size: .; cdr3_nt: TGCAGCGTTGAAGATCTTGACGGGGGCCGGGGCTACACCTTC; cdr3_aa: CSVEDLDGGRGYTF
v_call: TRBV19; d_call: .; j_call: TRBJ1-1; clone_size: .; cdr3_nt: TGTGCCAGTAGATTAGAACGGCTGAACACTGAAGCTTTCTTT; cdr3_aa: CASRLERLNTEAFF
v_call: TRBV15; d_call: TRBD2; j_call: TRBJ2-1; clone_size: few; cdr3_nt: TGTGCCACCAGCAGAGGCCTAGCGGGCGCCTACAATGAGCAGTTCTTC; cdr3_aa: CATSRGLAGAYNEQFF
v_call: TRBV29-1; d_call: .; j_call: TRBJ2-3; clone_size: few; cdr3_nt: TGCAGCGTTGGCAGCTCCACTAGCACAGATACGCAGTATTTT; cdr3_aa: CSVGSSTSTDTQYF
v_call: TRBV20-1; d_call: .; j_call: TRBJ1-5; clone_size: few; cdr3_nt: TGCAGTGCTAACGCCGGACAGATGAATCAGCCCCAGCATTTT; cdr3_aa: CSANAGQMNQPQHF
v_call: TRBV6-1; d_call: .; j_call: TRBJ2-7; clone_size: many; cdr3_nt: TGTGCCAGCAGTGCTCGGGGGGCAGGTAGAAACGAGCAGTACTTC; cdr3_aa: CASSARGAGRNEQYF
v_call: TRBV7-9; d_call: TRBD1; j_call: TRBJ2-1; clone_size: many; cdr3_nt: TGTGCCAGCAGCCCGGGACAGTTTAACAATGAGCAGTTCTTC; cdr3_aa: CASSPGQFNNEQFF
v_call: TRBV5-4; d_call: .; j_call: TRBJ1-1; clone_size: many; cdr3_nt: TGTGCCAGCAGCCCGCTGGGCTCTGAAGCTTTCTTT; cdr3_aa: CASSPLGSEAFF
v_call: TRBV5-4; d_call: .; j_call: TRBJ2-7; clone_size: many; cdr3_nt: TGTGCCAGCAGCTTTAGGGGTCCCGCAGACGAGCAGTACTTC; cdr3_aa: CASSFRGPADEQYF
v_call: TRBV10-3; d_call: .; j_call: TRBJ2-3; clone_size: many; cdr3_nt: TGTGCCATCAGTGAATTTCAGGGGACCGATACGCAGTATTTT; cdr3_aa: CAISEFQGTDTQYF
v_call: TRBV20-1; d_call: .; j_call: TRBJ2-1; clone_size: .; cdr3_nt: TGCAGTGCTACTACGGACGGTAATGAGCAGTTCTTC; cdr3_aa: CSATTDGNEQFF
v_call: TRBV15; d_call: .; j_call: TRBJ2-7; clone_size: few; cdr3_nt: TGTGCCACCCAGGGCCCCTCTTCCTCCTACGAGCAGTACTTC; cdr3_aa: CATQGPSSSYEQYF
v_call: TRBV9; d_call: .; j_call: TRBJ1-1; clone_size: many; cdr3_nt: TGTGCCAGCAGCCCAGGGTTGAACACTGAAGCTTTCTTT; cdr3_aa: CASSPGLNTEAFF
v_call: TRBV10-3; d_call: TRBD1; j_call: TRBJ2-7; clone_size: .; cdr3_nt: TGTGCCATCAGTGACTCCGACAGGGACGAGCAGTACTTC; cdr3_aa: CAISDSDRDEQYF
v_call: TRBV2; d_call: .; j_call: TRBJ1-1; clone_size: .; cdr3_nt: TGTGCCAGCAGTGATGGTTGGGCTGAGGCTTTCTTT; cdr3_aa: CASSDGWAEAFF
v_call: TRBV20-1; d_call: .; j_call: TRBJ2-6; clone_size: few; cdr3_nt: TGCAGTGCTAGACGGCAGGGGTCCTCTGGGGCCAACGTCCTGACTTTC; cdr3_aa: CSARRQGSSGANVLTF
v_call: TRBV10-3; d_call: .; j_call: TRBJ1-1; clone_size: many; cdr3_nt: TGTGCCATCAGTGATTGGCATCTTTTCGCTGAAGCTTTCTTT; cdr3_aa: CAISDWHLFAEAFF
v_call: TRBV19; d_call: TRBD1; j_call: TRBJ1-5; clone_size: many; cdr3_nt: TGTGCCAGTAGTAGTACAGGGGACCGGGGGCCCCAGCATTTT; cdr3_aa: CASSSTGDRGPQHF
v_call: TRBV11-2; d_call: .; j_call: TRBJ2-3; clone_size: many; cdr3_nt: TGTGCCAGCAGCACGACGGGTCAGGGCACAGATACGCAGTATTTT; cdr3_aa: CASSTTGQGTDTQYF
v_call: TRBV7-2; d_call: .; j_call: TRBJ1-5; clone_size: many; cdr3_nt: TGTGCCAGCAGCGACACCCCCAATCAGCCCCAGCATTTT; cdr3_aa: CASSDTPNQPQHF
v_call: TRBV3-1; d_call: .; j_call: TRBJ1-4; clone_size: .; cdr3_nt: TGTGCCAGCAGCCAAAGATTCGGTCGTCCCTTGGGAGAGAGTAATGAAAAACTGTTTTTT; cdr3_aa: CASSQRFGRPLGESNEKLFF
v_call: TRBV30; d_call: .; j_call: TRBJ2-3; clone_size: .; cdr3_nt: TGTGCCTGGAGTGAGGGGAGACTAGATACGCAGTATTTT; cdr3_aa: CAWSEGRLDTQYF
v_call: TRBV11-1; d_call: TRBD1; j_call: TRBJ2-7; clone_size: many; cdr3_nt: TGTGCCAGCAGCACTACAGGGGTCCGCTACGAGCAGTACTTC; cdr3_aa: CASSTTGVRYEQYF
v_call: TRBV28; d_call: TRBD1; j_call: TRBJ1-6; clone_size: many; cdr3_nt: TGTGCCAGCAGTCCCCCGGGACAGGGCGGAAAATTATATAATTCACCCCTCCACTTT; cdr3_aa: CASSPPGQGGKLYNSPLHF
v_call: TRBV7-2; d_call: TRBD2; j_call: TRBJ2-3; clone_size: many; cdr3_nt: TGTGCCAGCAGCTTCTCGGGGGGGCTTATTAGCACAGATACGCAGTATTTT; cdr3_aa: CASSFSGGLISTDTQYF
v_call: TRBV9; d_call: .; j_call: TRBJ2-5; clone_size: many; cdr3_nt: TGTGCCAGCAGCGTAGGTGCCTTCCAAGAGACCCAGTACTTC; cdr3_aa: CASSVGAFQETQYF
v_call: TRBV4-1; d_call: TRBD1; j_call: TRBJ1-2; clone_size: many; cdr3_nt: TGCGCCAGCAGCCCGCCGGACAGGGTTTATAACTATGGCTACACCTTC; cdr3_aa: CASSPPDRVYNYGYTF